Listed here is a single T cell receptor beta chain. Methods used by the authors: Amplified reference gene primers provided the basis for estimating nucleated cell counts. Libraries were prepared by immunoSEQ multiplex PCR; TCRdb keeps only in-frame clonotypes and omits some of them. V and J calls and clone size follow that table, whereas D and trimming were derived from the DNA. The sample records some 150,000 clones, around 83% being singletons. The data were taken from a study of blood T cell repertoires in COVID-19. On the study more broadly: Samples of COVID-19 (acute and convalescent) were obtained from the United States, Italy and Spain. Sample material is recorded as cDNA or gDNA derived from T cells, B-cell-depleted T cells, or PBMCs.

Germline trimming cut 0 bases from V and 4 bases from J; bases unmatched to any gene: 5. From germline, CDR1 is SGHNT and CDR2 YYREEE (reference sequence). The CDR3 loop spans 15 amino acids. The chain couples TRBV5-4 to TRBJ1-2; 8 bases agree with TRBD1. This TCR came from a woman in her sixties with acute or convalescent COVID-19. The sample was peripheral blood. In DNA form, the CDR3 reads TGTGCCAGCAGCTTGGGCAGGGGGCGAACCTATGGCTACACCTTC. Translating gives CASSLGRGRTYGYTF.